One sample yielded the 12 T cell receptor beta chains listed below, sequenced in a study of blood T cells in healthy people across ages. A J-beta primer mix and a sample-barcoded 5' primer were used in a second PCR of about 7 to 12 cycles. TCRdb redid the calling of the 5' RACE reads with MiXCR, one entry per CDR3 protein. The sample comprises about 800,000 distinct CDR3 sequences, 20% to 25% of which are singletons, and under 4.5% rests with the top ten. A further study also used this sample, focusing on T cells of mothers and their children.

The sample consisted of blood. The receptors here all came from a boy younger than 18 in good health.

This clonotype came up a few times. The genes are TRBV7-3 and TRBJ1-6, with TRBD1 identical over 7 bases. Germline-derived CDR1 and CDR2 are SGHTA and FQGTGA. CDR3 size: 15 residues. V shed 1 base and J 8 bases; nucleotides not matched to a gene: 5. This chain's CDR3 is CASSLNRGFDSPLHF. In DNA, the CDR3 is TGTGCCAGCAGCTTAAACAGGGGTTTCGATTCACCCCTCCACTTT.

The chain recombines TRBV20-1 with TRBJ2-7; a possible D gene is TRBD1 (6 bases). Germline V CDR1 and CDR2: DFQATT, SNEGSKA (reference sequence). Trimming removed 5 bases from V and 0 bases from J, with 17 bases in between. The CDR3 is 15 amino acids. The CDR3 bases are TGCAGTGCTGAAACCGGGACACCCGTCTCCTACGAGCAGTACTTC. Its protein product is CSAETGTPVSYEQYF.

CDR3 loop: CSANGEDIQFGDEQFF. DNA of the CDR3: TGCAGCGCCAATGGTGAGGACATTCAGTTTGGCGATGAGCAGTTCTTC. The chain joins TRBV29-1 to TRBJ2-1; the D gene is possibly TRBD1 (5 bases). Germline values: CDR1 SQVTM, CDR2 ANQGSEA. CDR3 length: 16 amino acids. V shed 7 bases and J shed 8 bases, with 27 bases lying between them.

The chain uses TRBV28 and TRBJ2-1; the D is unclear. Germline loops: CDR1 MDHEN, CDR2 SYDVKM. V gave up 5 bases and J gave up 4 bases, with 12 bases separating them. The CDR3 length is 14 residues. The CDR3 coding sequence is TGTGCCAGCAGTCTCAAAACAGATTACAATGAGCAGTTCTTC. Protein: CASSLKTDYNEQFF.

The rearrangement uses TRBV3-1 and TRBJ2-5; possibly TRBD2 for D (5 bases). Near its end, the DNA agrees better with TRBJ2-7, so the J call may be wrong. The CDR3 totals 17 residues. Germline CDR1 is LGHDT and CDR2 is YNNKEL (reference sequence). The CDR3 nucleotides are TGTGCCAGCAGCCAAGTTTGGGCGAGGGAAACGACCTACGAGCAGTACTTC. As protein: CASSQVWARETTYEQYF.

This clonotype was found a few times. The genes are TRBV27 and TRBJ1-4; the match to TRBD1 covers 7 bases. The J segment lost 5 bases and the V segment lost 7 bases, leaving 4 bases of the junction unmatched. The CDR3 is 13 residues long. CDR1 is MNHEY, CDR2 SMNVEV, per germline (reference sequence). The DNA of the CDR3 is TGTGCCAGCAAGGGACAGTGGAATGAAAAACTGTTTTTT. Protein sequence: CASKGQWNEKLFF.

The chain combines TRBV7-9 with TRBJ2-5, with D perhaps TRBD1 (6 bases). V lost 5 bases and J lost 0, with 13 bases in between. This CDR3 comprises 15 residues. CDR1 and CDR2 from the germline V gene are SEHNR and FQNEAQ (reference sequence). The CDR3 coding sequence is TGTGCCAGCAGCCTATTACAGGGTTACCAAGAGACCCAGTACTTC. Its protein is CASSLLQGYQETQYF.

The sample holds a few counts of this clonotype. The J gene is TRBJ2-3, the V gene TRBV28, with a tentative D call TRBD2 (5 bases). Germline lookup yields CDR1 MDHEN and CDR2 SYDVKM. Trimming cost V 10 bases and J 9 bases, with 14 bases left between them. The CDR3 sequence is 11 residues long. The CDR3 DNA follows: TGTGCCACCCACCCCGAGGGCACGCAGTATTTT. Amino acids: CATHPEGTQYF.

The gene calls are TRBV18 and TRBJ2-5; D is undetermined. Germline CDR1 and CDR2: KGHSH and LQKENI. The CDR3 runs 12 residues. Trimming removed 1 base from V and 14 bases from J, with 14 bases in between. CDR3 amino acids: CASSPREGSEYF. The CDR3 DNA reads TGTGCCAGCTCACCACGCGAAGGTTCCGAATACTTC.

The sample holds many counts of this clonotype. The CDR3 DNA reads as TGTGCCAGCAGTTATAGGGAGACCTACAATGAGCAGTTCTTC. Amino acid sequence: CASSYRETYNEQFF. The rearrangement links TRBV6-6 to TRBJ2-1; possible D gene TRBD2, 5 bases. CDR1 is MNHNY and CDR2 is SVGAGI in the germline V gene (reference sequence). This CDR3 contains 14 residues. V gave up 3 bases and J gave up 2 bases, with 8 bases separating them.

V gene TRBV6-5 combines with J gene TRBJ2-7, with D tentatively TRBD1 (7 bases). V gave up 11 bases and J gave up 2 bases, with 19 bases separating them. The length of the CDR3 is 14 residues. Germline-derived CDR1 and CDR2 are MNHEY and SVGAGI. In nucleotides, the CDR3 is TGTGCCGGCACCCAGGGGGGACACCCCTACGAGCAGTACTTC. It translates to CAGTQGGHPYEQYF.

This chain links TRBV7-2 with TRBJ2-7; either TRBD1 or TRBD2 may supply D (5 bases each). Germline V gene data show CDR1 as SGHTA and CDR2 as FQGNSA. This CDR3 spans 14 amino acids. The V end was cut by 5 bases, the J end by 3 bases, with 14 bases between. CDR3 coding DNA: TGTGCCAGCAGCGAGGGACCGGGTGACTACGAGCAGTACTTC. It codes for CASSEGPGDYEQYF.